This T cell receptor beta chain derives from a study of cytomegalovirus exposure and HLA in healthy donors. PCR involved 60 Vbeta and 13 Jbeta primers. Clones were read by immunoSEQ multiplex PCR, and TCRdb kept only the in-frame ones, dropping some. Of under 200,000 clones detected, approximately 79% appear once; the ten largest clones hold 0.69%. On this clone itself: Its antigen is as yet unknown.

The study, taken as a whole, reports: A later analysis showed HLA-associated TCR beta chains outstripping equally common others in clonal expansion. When presence/absence was analysed, sequencing depth was taken to be roughly uniform across donors. Indistinguishability led to the exclusion of some V segments, TRBV6-2 and TRBV6-3 included. The likely explanation for a cluster of highly shared sequence variants was sequencing artifact.

The trim removed 2 bases at V and 4 bases at J, leaving 7 bases unmatched. The CDR3 has 14 amino acids. Germline CDR1 and CDR2: GTSNPN and SVGIG (reference sequence). Sequenced material: PBMCs. The chain joins TRBV30 to TRBJ1-2; 7 nucleotides agree with TRBD1. The source of this sequence is a woman aged 40 to 50 in good health and CMV-seronegative. CDR3 DNA: TGTGCCTGGAGTAGGGACAGCCAACCCTATGGCTACACCTTC. Protein sequence: CAWSRDSQPYGYTF.